This record concerns one T cell receptor (beta chain) sequence. Other DNA sequences in the same sample also yield this CDR3. This entry is derived from a study of blood T cell repertoires in COVID-19. Study-wide background: From T cells, B-cell-depleted T cells, or PBMCs came the material, which was cDNA or gDNA.

There are 13 residues in the CDR3. Per the germline V gene, CDR1 is KGHSH and CDR2 is LQKENI. Losses at the gene ends were 3 bases for V and 4 bases for J; bases not matched to a gene: 0. As processed by the authors: Amplification of reference gene primers was used by the study to estimate nucleated cell counts. Clones were sequenced by immunoSEQ multiplex PCR, and TCRdb holds only the in-frame ones, with some missing. V and J calls plus clone size are reproduced from that table; the DNA served to infer D and trimming. The sample lists under 150,000 clones, roughly four fifths occurring once. This sequence originates from an older man with active or convalescent COVID-19. This chain uses TRBV18 with TRBJ2-1; 7 nucleotides match TRBD2. Sequenced material: peripheral blood. CDR3 coding DNA: TGTGCCAGCTCACCGGGAGGGTACAATGAGCAGTTCTTC. This translates into CASSPGGYNEQFF.